A selection of T cell receptor beta chains follows, all from one sample in a study of patients and donors after allogeneic stem cell transplantation. MiXCR, run by TCRdb on the RT-PCR reads, gives a single entry per CDR3 protein. The table shows roughly 880,000 distinct CDR3 sequences, with roughly 18% occurring only once. What was sequenced was blood, either unsorted or a sorted T cell fraction (not recorded which). The receptor source for this set is a human donor who was either an allogeneic HSCT recipient or a stem cell or donor lymphocyte infusion donor (not recorded which). It is not recorded whose cells these are; they may come from a transplant donor. Each CDR3 is given with its conserved first and last residue. D genes are given only for firm matches. The size field is filled for only some rows; it gives once, few, many or a size class.

j_call v_call d_call clone_size cdr3_length cdr3_nt cdr3_aa
TRBJ2-3 TRBV20-1 TRBD1 . 15 TGCAGTGCCACGACAGGGACAGGGCCGGGAGATACGCAGTATTTT CSATTGTGPGDTQYF
TRBJ2-2 TRBV18 . few 16 TGTGCCAGCTCACCTTTGACGGTTTCGAACACCGGGGAGCTGTTTTTT CASSPLTVSNTGELFF
TRBJ2-7 TRBV6-5 . many 15 TGTGCCAGCAGTTACTCTCTTGCGAGCTCCTACGAGCAGTACTTC CASSYSLASSYEQYF
TRBJ2-7 TRBV9 . . 15 TGTGCCAGCAGCGTAGAGGGCCGGTCCCCCTACGAGCAGTACTTC CASSVEGRSPYEQYF
TRBJ2-5 TRBV12-3/TRBV12-4 TRBD2 . 15 TGTGCCAGCAGTCTCGGACTAGCATTGGAAGAGACCCAGTACTTC CASSLGLALEETQYF
TRBJ2-1 TRBV29-1 . few 13 TGCAGCGTTGATGGTCAGCCCGTCCATGAGCAGTTCTTC CSVDGQPVHEQFF
TRBJ1-4 TRBV4-2 . . 15 TGTGCCAGCAGCCAAGCGGAGAGTTCTAGTGAAAAACTGTTTTTT CASSQAESSSEKLFF
TRBJ1-1 TRBV20-1 TRBD1 few 16 TGCAGTGCTAGAGTCCGGGACAGGGAACCAGTGGCTGAAGCTTTCTTT CSARVRDREPVAEAFF
TRBJ1-1 TRBV28 . once 14 TGTGCCAGCATGGGGGGAGGAATAAACACTGAAGCTTTCTTT CASMGGGINTEAFF
TRBJ2-7 TRBV7-9 TRBD2 few 16 TGTGCCAGCAGCTTCAATCTAGCGGGGCTTCCGAAAGAGCAGTACTTC CASSFNLAGLPKEQYF
TRBJ1-5 TRBV20-1 TRBD1 . 13 TGCAGTGCTATCCGGGACAGGGGGCAGCCCCAGCATTTT CSAIRDRGQPQHF
TRBJ2-1 TRBV20-1 . . 13 TGCAGTGCTTCGGGGGGCCGGGGGAATGAGCAGTTCTTC CSASGGRGNEQFF
TRBJ1-1 TRBV6-4 . . 15 TGTGCCAGCATCCTGAAGGGACCGACTAACACTGAAGCTTTCTTT CASILKGPTNTEAFF
TRBJ2-1 TRBV20-1 TRBD2 few 15 TGCAGTGCTAGAGATCGACTAGCGGGGGGCTATGAGCAGTTCTTC CSARDRLAGGYEQFF
TRBJ2-5 TRBV3-1 . . 15 TGTGCCAGCAGCCAAGAGCTCCCTAGCCAAGAGACCCAGTACTTC CASSQELPSQETQYF
TRBJ2-2 TRBV6-5 . . 16 TGTGCCAGCAGTTACTCGAGGCAGGGCGCCACCGGGGAGCTGTTTTTT CASSYSRQGATGELFF
TRBJ2-5 TRBV10-3 TRBD2 many 17 TGTGCCATCAGTGACAGGACTAGCGGGGGACCCCCAGAGACCCAGTACTTC CAISDRTSGGPPETQYF
TRBJ2-3 TRBV7-8 . . 15 TGTGCCAGCAGCTACCTACGGGGGCAGACAGATACGCAGTATTTT CASSYLRGQTDTQYF
TRBJ2-2 TRBV12-3/TRBV12-4 . many 11 TGTGCCAGCAGTTTTATAGGGGAGCTGTTTTTT CASSFIGELFF
TRBJ2-7 TRBV13 . many 14 TGTGCCAGCAGCCTAAGGGACACAACCTACGAGCAGTACTTC CASSLRDTTYEQYF
TRBJ1-1 TRBV6-1 TRBD1 few 16 TGTGCCAGCTCCGACAGGGGGGACATCATGAACACTGAAGCTTTCTTT CASSDRGDIMNTEAFF
TRBJ2-7 TRBV4-1 . few 15 TGCGCCAGCAGCCAATTATCGGCACAGGCTTACGAGCAGTACTTC CASSQLSAQAYEQYF
TRBJ2-3 TRBV9 TRBD2 . 17 TGTGCCAGCAGCGTACAAGCGGGGGGTGGGGCCACAGATACGCAGTATTTT CASSVQAGGGATDTQYF
TRBJ1-5 TRBV6-5 . . 16 TGTGCCAGCAGTTACTATGGGGTTTTAGGGAATCAGCCCCAGCATTTT CASSYYGVLGNQPQHF
TRBJ2-7 TRBV2 TRBD1 . 14 TGTGCCAGCATCTCCGGGACAGGGCTCCACGAGCAGTACTTC CASISGTGLHEQYF
TRBJ2-1 TRBV12-3/TRBV12-4 TRBD1 few 13 TGTGCCAGCAGGGAAACACAGGGGGGTGAGCAGTTCTTC CASRETQGGEQFF
TRBJ1-3 TRBV3-1 . few 11 TGTGCCAGCAGCCAAGGAGGCACCATATATTTT CASSQGGTIYF
TRBJ2-7 TRBV12-3/TRBV12-4 TRBD1 . 14 TGTGCCAGCACCGACGGACAGGGTGCCTACGAGCAGTACTTC CASTDGQGAYEQYF
TRBJ1-3 TRBV19 TRBD1 . 13 TGTGCCAGTAGGAGGACAGGGAGAAACACCATATATTTT CASRRTGRNTIYF
TRBJ1-2 TRBV4-1 TRBD1 . 15 TGCGCCAGCAGCCAAGTACAGGGGGCGCGCTATGGCTACACCTTC CASSQVQGARYGYTF
TRBJ2-3 TRBV20-1 TRBD2 few 16 TGCAGTGCTAGAGCCGGATGGGCGGGGGGGCTTGATACGCAGTATTTT CSARAGWAGGLDTQYF
TRBJ1-5 TRBV25-1 . few 13 TGTGCCAGCAGTGAATCGAGGAATCAGCCCCAGCATTTT CASSESRNQPQHF
TRBJ1-2 TRBV2 . . 13 TGTGCCAGCAGTGGGCAGGGGAAAAAGGGCTACACCTTC CASSGQGKKGYTF
TRBJ2-5 TRBV4-1 . . 14 TGCGCCAGCAGCCCCCGACTGGGCCAAGAGACCCAGTACTTC CASSPRLGQETQYF
TRBJ2-1 TRBV6-6 TRBD2 few 13 TGTGCCAGCAACCCTAGCGGCTACAATGAGCAGTTCTTC CASNPSGYNEQFF
TRBJ2-6 TRBV25-1 . . 15 TGTGCCAGCAGTGCACAGGAGGTAGGGGCCAACGTCCTGACTTTC CASSAQEVGANVLTF
TRBJ2-1 TRBV7-9 . many 15 TGTGCCAGCAGCTTAGGTTGGGGACCCTACAATGAGCAGTTCTTC CASSLGWGPYNEQFF
TRBJ2-7 TRBV4-2 . . 17 TGTGCCAGCAGCCCAGATAATGACGGGAGCAGGTCGTACGAGCAGTACTTC CASSPDNDGSRSYEQYF
TRBJ2-3 TRBV5-1 . few 15 TGCGCCAGCAGCTTGTCGAATCCTAGCACAGATACGCAGTATTTT CASSLSNPSTDTQYF
TRBJ2-5 TRBV15 . few 15 TGTGCCACCAGCAGAGATACCACGCCCCAAGAGACCCAGTACTTC CATSRDTTPQETQYF
TRBJ1-1 TRBV6-1 . . 16 TGTGCCAGCAGTGAAGTCTTTAGGGAACAGTACACTGAAGCTTTCTTT CASSEVFREQYTEAFF
TRBJ2-1 TRBV24-1 . few 16 TGTGCCACCAGTGACCCCGGAAGCCACCTGGAGAATGAGCAGTTCTTC CATSDPGSHLENEQFF
TRBJ2-2 TRBV15 . . 16 TGTGCCACCAGCAGAGACCCGACAGCGAACACCGGGGAGCTGTTTTTT CATSRDPTANTGELFF
TRBJ2-7 TRBV24-1 TRBD1 . 14 TGTGCCACCAGTGACTCACCGACAGGGGCGGCGCAGTACTTC CATSDSPTGAAQYF
TRBJ1-2 TRBV28 TRBD1 . 19 TGTGCCAGCAGTTTATACTTCACCGGGACAGGGGGCCTCATCTATGGCTACACCTTC CASSLYFTGTGGLIYGYTF
TRBJ1-2 TRBV21-1 . few 14 TGTGCCAGCAGCAAAGTTCAGGCTTTCTATGGCTACACCTTC CASSKVQAFYGYTF
TRBJ2-7 TRBV7-2 TRBD2 . 15 TGTGCCAGCAGCTTAGTGGGGGGGGACGCCTACGAGCAGTACTTC CASSLVGGDAYEQYF
TRBJ2-1 TRBV5-8 . . 14 TGTGCCAGCTTGGGGGTTCGTGGTTACAATGAGCAGTTCTTC CASLGVRGYNEQFF
TRBJ2-1 TRBV29-1 TRBD1 few 12 TGCAGCGCCCAGACAGGGTCCAATGAGCAGTTCTTC CSAQTGSNEQFF
TRBJ2-1 TRBV12-3/TRBV12-4 . . 13 TGTGCCAGCAGTCGAGACCATTACAATGAGCAGTTCTTC CASSRDHYNEQFF
TRBJ2-7 TRBV10-3 TRBD2 few 15 TGTGCCATCAGGTCGGGACTAGCGGCCTCCTACGAGCAGTACTTC CAIRSGLAASYEQYF
TRBJ2-3 TRBV20-1 . few 14 TGCAGTGCTAGAGTCGCGAGGTTGCGGGATACGCAGTATTTT CSARVARLRDTQYF
TRBJ1-1 TRBV7-2 . . 13 TGTGCCAGCAGCTTAGCGTGGTCAGGGGAAGCTTTCTTT CASSLAWSGEAFF
TRBJ2-5 TRBV3-1 . few 14 TGTGCCAGCAGTCTTAGGGTCCGGAAAGAGACCCAGTACTTC CASSLRVRKETQYF
TRBJ2-7 TRBV21-1 . few 15 TGTGCCAGCAGCAAGCGACAGGGATTCATGAACGAGCAGTACTTC CASSKRQGFMNEQYF
TRBJ1-5 TRBV5-6 . few 14 TGTGCCAGCAGCTTTCAGGGGAGGAATCAGCCCCAGCATTTT CASSFQGRNQPQHF
TRBJ1-1 TRBV27 . few 17 TGTGCCAGCAGTTTATCCCCCCACCCGGTTGGGGACACTGAAGCTTTCTTT CASSLSPHPVGDTEAFF
TRBJ2-1 TRBV27 . . 13 TGTGCCAGCAGTTTCAGCCAGGATAATGAGCAGTTCTTC CASSFSQDNEQFF
TRBJ1-2 TRBV6-1 . many 14 TGTGCCAGCAGTGAAGCTAGTGGGGCAGTTGGCTACACCTTC CASSEASGAVGYTF